This T cell receptor (beta chain) comes out of a study of CD8 T cells in Susac syndrome. Reverse transcription of about 0.45 to 1 ug RNA used random hexamers. TCRdb independently ran MiXCR on the immunoSEQ multiplex PCR reads; one entry per CDR3 protein. The data show fewer than 200,000 distinct CDR3 sequences, around 95% seen once. The germline gives CDR1 LGHNT, CDR2 FRNRAP. The CDR3 covers 15 residues. Germline trimming cut 0 bases from V and 3 bases from J; bases unmatched to any gene: 5. TCR beta from blood CD8+ and CD4+ T cells was sequenced. Multiple sclerosis controls were treatment-naive patients with stable or active relapsing-remitting disease. TEMRA cells were FACS-enriched, and CD8+ and CD4+ T cells were isolated negatively.

The chain has TRBV12-5 and TRBJ2-7; 7 bases are shared with TRBD1. The source is a human donor with multiple sclerosis. Sequenced material: CD8+ T cells from PBMCs. CDR3 sequence reads: CASGLVRQGVYEQYF. The DNA for the CDR3 is TGTGCTAGTGGTTTGGTACGCCAGGGGGTCTACGAGCAGTACTTC. Looking up the rest from reference TRBV12-5 and TRBJ2-7 gives the full variable domain: DARVTQTPRHKVTEMGQEVTMRCQPILGHNTVFWYRQTMMQGLELLAYFRNRAPLDDSGMPKDRFSAEMPDATLATLKIQPSEPRDSAVYFCASGLVRQGVYEQYFGPGTRLTVT.